Included here is one T cell receptor (beta chain) sequence, with context. This clone was seen just once. Its antigen has not been determined. No base qualities exist here, and no much larger clone lies one base off it. The data were obtained in a study of CD8 T cells in seronegative destructive rheumatoid arthritis (TCRdb year 2020). Concerning the study at large: At the time of sampling, seven of the eight CND-RA patients were on biological drugs. Peripheral CD8+ TCRbeta repertoires of CCP-negative destructive rheumatoid arthritis (CND-RA) patients were compared with newly diagnosed seropositive RA, seronegative RA and healthy controls. The seropositive RA, seronegative RA and healthy control comparison cohorts were obtained from an earlier published TCRbeta dataset rather than being newly sequenced.

CND-RA patients tested negative on the clinical CCP2 antibody test, and even with active therapy their joint destruction kept progressing. Every CND-RA patient showed typical joint destruction in the wrists and ankles and had failed conventional anti-rheumatic therapy. CND-RA patients were sampled not at diagnosis but after long disease histories, which in several cases spanned decades. Approximately 50 millilitres of EDTA-anticoagulated peripheral blood were collected from each patient. Peripheral blood mononuclear cells were isolated by Ficoll-Paque PLUS density gradient separation. CD8+ cells were isolated from fresh or cryopreserved PBMCs by AutoMACS magnetic bead positive selection, with purity checked by flow cytometry. Nucleospin Tissue or Tissue XS kits were used to extract genomic DNA, which was then quantified on a Qubit 2.0 fluorometer. Points the paper makes about the study in general: Because no diagnostic samples were available, the TCR repertoire differences may partly reflect poor disease control over the years rather than being present at onset. The authors read the apparently distinct set of enriched public clonotypes carried by CND-RA patients as support for a separate disease subset. Across the roughly 120,000 clonotypes tested, no public clonotype enrichment survived Benjamini-Hochberg correction. Once age was adjusted for, the CD8+ TCRbeta repertoires of CND-RA patients appeared less diverse and more clonal than the repertoires of other RA subtypes. Compared with controls and other RA subtypes, CND-RA repertoires contained more CMV-reactive and fewer influenza A-reactive CD8+ TCRbeta sequences. The small size of the CND-RA cohort was acknowledged as a limitation of the study.

From a lookup of the germline V gene, CDR1 and CDR2 are MDHEN and SYDVKM. The CDR3 runs 15 amino acids, cysteine and phenylalanine included. Only the CDR3 portion is preserved as DNA: 45 bases, with reading frame beginning at the first base. V is clipped by 5 bases and J by 0 bases, and the sequence between their germline boundaries is 8 bases long. TCRbeta sequencing used genomic DNA from CD8+ cells, following the manufacturer's instructions. The immunoSEQ assay was used for TCRbeta sequencing, which was carried out at a genomics technology centre in Finland. For the original study's pipeline: The clonotype tables produced by the immunoSEQ preprocessing pipeline were converted into VDJtools format, and any non-productive clonotypes were filtered out. Samples with fewer than 10,000 reads were excluded, the remaining samples were subsampled to 10,000 reads, and most of the eight CND-RA samples were retained. Shannon-Wiener, Simpson and clonality indices were calculated with the VDJtools CalcDiversityStats function on data subsampled to 10,000 reads. To infer antigen specificity, non-singleton TCRbeta clonotypes were hard-matched against VDJdb, with no mismatches permitted. Clusters with potentially shared antigen targets were formed by grouping CDR3 sequences that differed by one amino acid (Hamming distance 1). After groups were resampled to six samples, public clonotypes were tested for group enrichment with one-sided Fisher's exact tests, and this procedure was repeated ten times. Imported from immuneACCESS, the table was reduced by TCRdb to in-frame sequences with V and J called. These copies leave out some clones; in studies compared against another copy, an unresolved V gene accounts for under half, and the cause of the remainder is not known. V and J calls and clone size are as listed in that table; D and trimming were resolved from the DNA. For this sample there are more than 10,000 clones; 80% to 85% appear just once. Roughly a quarter of the sample is held by the ten biggest clonotypes.

The clonotype originates from a woman aged 30-55 years with seronegative destructive rheumatoid arthritis. Here the chain combines TRBV28 and TRBJ2-6; 5 matching bases give a weak D call of TRBD2. The specimen was CD8+ T cells from blood. The DNA is TGTGCCAGCAGTGGACGGGACTCTGGGGCCAACGTCCTGACTTTC. This gives the protein CASSGRDSGANVLTF.